This T cell receptor beta chain is from a study of blood T cell repertoires in COVID-19. Study summary: Some COVID-19 samples were acute and others convalescent; all came from the United States, Italy and Spain. PBMCs, B-cell-depleted T cells, or T cells provided the cDNA or gDNA that made up the material.

This clone appeared a few times. As handled by the study authors: Estimated nucleated cell counts came from reference gene primer amplification. Assay: immunoSEQ multiplex PCR; the TCRdb copy retains only in-frame clones and omits some. V and J calls and clone size follow that table, whereas D and trimming were derived from the DNA. The data contain roughly 140,000 clones, about 77% of them singletons. The V end lost 3 bases, the J end lost 6 bases, and 17 bases lay between the germline ends. Germline V gene lookup returns CDR1 WNHNN and CDR2 SYGVQD (reference sequence). There are 15 residues in the CDR3.

The source material was peripheral blood. This chain connects TRBV10-1 to TRBJ1-1; the D gene is possibly TRBD1 (5 bases). The receptor was derived from a man between 60 and 70 years old with acute or convalescent COVID-19. The CDR3 region has the DNA TGCGCCAGCAGTGAAAGTAGGGCCGGGGGACCTGAAGCTTTCTTT. Amino acids: CASSESRAGGPEAFF.